What follows are 21 T cell receptor beta chains derived from one specimen sequenced in a study of CD8+ T cells in alopecia areata. Isolated RNA was reverse transcribed into cDNA used as the sequencing template. This table comes from immunoSEQ multiplex PCR, and its TCRdb copy is limited to in-frame clones, with some not included. The top ten clones hold approximately 15% of a sample with about 150,000 clones, about 51% of them seen once. Noted treatment: oral pan-JAK inhibitor, 5-10 mg twice daily. Sequencing used CD8+ T cells sorted from blood, obtained at week 4, from a patient treated with tofacitinib. These receptors came from a human donor with alopecia areata.

This chain joins TRBV5-1 and TRBJ1-1; perhaps TRBD1 as D (5 bases). V lost 1 base to trimming and J lost 6 bases, with 13 bases between them. This CDR3 has 14 amino acids. CDR1 and CDR2 from the germline V gene are SGHRS and YFSETQ. The CDR3, as DNA: TGCGCCAGCAGCTTGCAGGGAAGGAATCCTGAAGCTTTCTTT. Translating gives CASSLQGRNPEAFF.

This clone was picked up a small number of times. The chain couples TRBV12-5 to TRBJ2-5; no reliable D call. This CDR3 comprises 13 residues. Deletions cut 1 base from V and 1 base from J, with 4 bases between. Germline V gene sequence: CDR1 LGHNT, CDR2 FRNRAP. CDR3 DNA: TGTGCTAGTGGTTTGGCCGGCCAAGAGACCCAGTACTTC. This translates into CASGLAGQETQYF. The variable domain in full, completed from reference TRBV12-5 and TRBJ2-5, reads DARVTQTPRHKVTEMGQEVTMRCQPILGHNTVFWYRQTMMQGLELLAYFRNRAPLDDSGMPKDRFSAEMPDATLATLKIQPSEPRDSAVYFCASGLAGQETQYFGPGTRLLVL.

The genes are TRBV30 and TRBJ1-1; D not certain. This CDR3 has 12 amino acids. CDR1 and CDR2 (germline): GTSNPN, SVGIG (reference sequence). V was shortened by 1 base and J by 5 bases, with 8 bases between the two germline ends. CDR3 DNA sequence: TGTGCCTGGAGTGGATTGGGGACTGAAGCTTTCTTT. Translated, it gives CAWSGLGTEAFF.

The chain recombines TRBV4-1 with TRBJ2-1; the match to TRBD2 covers 8 bases. Per the germline V gene, CDR1 is MGHRA and CDR2 is YSYEKL. The CDR3 totals 17 residues. V dropped 0 bases and J dropped 4; count of bases not matched to a gene: 8. CDR3 sequence: CASSQDRGGTEYNEQFF. For the CDR3, the DNA is TGCGCCAGCAGCCAAGATCGGGGGGGGACGGAGTACAATGAGCAGTTCTTC.

The rearrangement links TRBV2 to TRBJ2-1, with 11 bases aligning to TRBD2. CDR3 size: 18 residues. V gave up 4 bases and J gave up 4 bases; unmatched junction bases: 12. CDR1 is SNHLY and CDR2 is FYNNEI in the germline V gene. CDR3 sequence (DNA): TGTGCCAGCAGTGGGCTAGCGGGGGGACCACGCACTTACAATGAGCAGTTCTTC. It encodes CASSGLAGGPRTYNEQFF.

V usage is TRBV27 and J usage is TRBJ1-5, with D possibly being TRBD1 (5 bases). Trimming pared 5 bases from V and 1 base from J, leaving 9 bases between. Looked up from germline, CDR1 is MNHEY and CDR2 is SMNVEV (reference sequence). The CDR3 sequence is 14 residues long. CDR3 amino acids: CASSGRDSNQPQHF. The CDR3 DNA reads as TGTGCCAGCAGTGGCCGGGACAGCAATCAGCCCCAGCATTTT.

V gene TRBV6-6 combines with J gene TRBJ2-5; possibly TRBD1 or TRBD2 for D (5 bases each). V lost 1 base to trimming and J lost 3 bases, with 12 bases between them. This CDR3 region has 15 residues. The germline CDR1 and CDR2 sequences are MNHNY and SVGAGI (reference sequence). CDR3 sequence (DNA): TGTGCCAGCAGTTACTGGGGCGACGGGAAAGAGACCCAGTACTTC. Translated: CASSYWGDGKETQYF.

This clone came up once. The CDR3 region has the DNA TGTGCCAGCAGCGTGGCAGGCTCGAACACTGAAGCTTTCTTT. This gives the protein CASSVAGSNTEAFF. This chain uses TRBV9 with TRBJ1-1; unclear D gene. This CDR3 has 14 residues. Trimming pared 2 bases from V and 1 base from J, leaving 9 bases between. CDR1 SGDLS and CDR2 YYNGEE come from the germline V gene.

This clone showed up just a few times. CDR3 protein: CASDLGQASSGANVLTF. CDR3 DNA sequence: TGTGCCAGCGACCTAGGACAGGCCTCCTCTGGGGCCAACGTCCTGACTTTC. The rearrangement uses TRBV7-8 and TRBJ2-6; TRBD1 matches at 7 bases. Trimming cost V 8 bases and J 0 bases; bases outside gene matches: 10. The CDR3 runs to 17 residues. Per germline, CDR1 SGHVS and CDR2 FQNEAQ.

The sample holds a few counts of this clone. The rearrangement links TRBV29-1 to TRBJ1-1; a weak D match, TRBD1 (5 bases). The germline CDR1 and CDR2 sequences are SQVTM and ANQGSEA. The CDR3 consists of 14 residues. The V end lost 3 bases, the J end lost 0 bases, and 11 bases lay between the germline ends. CDR3 nucleotide sequence: TGCAGCGTTGACCGCCGGGGGATGAACACTGAAGCTTTCTTT. Translating it yields CSVDRRGMNTEAFF.

The V gene is TRBV6-5, the J gene TRBJ1-1; possibly TRBD1 for D (5 bases). V was clipped by 8 bases and J by 6 bases, with 13 bases between them. CDR3 size: 12 residues. CDR1 and CDR2 (germline): MNHEY, SVGAGI. CDR3 coding DNA: TGTGCCAGCGTCTCTCAGGGTGCTGAAGCTTTCTTT. Amino acids: CASVSQGAEAFF.

The chain is built from TRBV13 and TRBJ2-7, with D perhaps assigned TRBD1 or TRBD2 (6 bases each). V gave up 5 bases and J gave up 2 bases, with 16 bases separating them. CDR3 size: 15 residues. Germline loops: CDR1 PRHDT, CDR2 FYEKMQ (reference sequence). CDR3 sequence (DNA): TGTGCCAGCAGCCCCAATCATGGGGGGCCCTACGAGCAGTACTTC. Translated: CASSPNHGGPYEQYF.

The CDR3 region is CSGVTGVSGNTIYF. DNA of the CDR3: TGCAGCGGAGTAACAGGGGTCTCTGGAAACACCATATATTTT. The J gene is TRBJ1-3, the V gene TRBV29-1, with 7 bases lining up with TRBD1. Trimming took 7 bases from V and 0 from J; bases not matched to a gene: 6. The CDR3 spans 14 residues. Looked up from germline, CDR1 is SQVTM and CDR2 is ANQGSEA.

The rearrangement uses TRBV27 and TRBJ2-1; 10 bases align to TRBD2. Trimming took 6 bases from V and 3 from J; bases not matched to a gene: 8. Germline V lookup: CDR1 MNHEY, CDR2 SMNVEV (reference sequence). This CDR3 contains 16 residues. CDR3 DNA: TGTGCCAGCAGCCCCCCGACTAGCGGGTTCTACAATGAGCAGTTCTTC. Translation: CASSPPTSGFYNEQFF.

V and J are TRBV30 and TRBJ1-6, with TRBD1 matching over 7 bases. V lost 0 bases, J lost 5 bases, and 4 bases stayed unmatched. CDR1 and CDR2 (germline): GTSNPN, SVGIG (reference sequence). This CDR3 is 15 amino acids long. The CDR3 region is CAWSVLGTDNSPLHF. The CDR3 nucleotides read TGTGCCTGGAGTGTACTGGGGACAGATAATTCACCCCTCCACTTT.

This clone was counted a few times. The chain employs TRBV7-2 and TRBJ2-5; 9 bases align to TRBD2. This CDR3 region has 14 residues. Germline V gene sequence: CDR1 SGHTA, CDR2 FQGNSA. Trimming took 7 bases from V and 7 from J; bases not matched to a gene: 10. CDR3 coding DNA: TGTGCCAGCACCCAGGGACTAGCCCTAGGGACCCAGTACTTC. This gives the protein CASTQGLALGTQYF.

The table lists this clone with a few counts. The rearrangement uses TRBV30 and TRBJ1-1; D unclear. CDR3 length: 13 residues. The germline V gene has CDR1 GTSNPN and CDR2 SVGIG (reference sequence). The V gene lost 0 bases and the J gene lost 4 bases, with 9 bases spanning the gap. This CDR3 is CAWSVDVGTEAFF. CDR3 DNA sequence: TGTGCCTGGAGTGTGGACGTTGGCACTGAAGCTTTCTTT.

This clone was observed a few times. This rearrangement joins TRBV10-3 to TRBJ1-2; TRBD1 is a possible D gene (6 bases). The CDR3 is made up of 14 amino acids. Germline CDR1 reads ENHRY; CDR2 reads SYGVKD. V was cut by 7 bases and J by 6 bases, with 18 bases left in between. CDR3 protein: CAINPDRSHDGYTF. CDR3 DNA sequence: TGTGCCATCAACCCTGACAGGAGCCACGATGGCTACACCTTC.

This chain links TRBV30 with TRBJ1-1, with D perhaps TRBD1 (5 bases). The length of the CDR3 is 12 residues. Germline assignment: CDR1 GTSNPN and CDR2 SVGIG (reference sequence). V lost 2 bases and J lost 5, with 9 bases in between. As DNA, the CDR3 is TGTGCCTGGAGTTTTGGGGGGACTGAAGCTTTCTTT. Residues: CAWSFGGTEAFF.

The rearrangement uses TRBV30 and TRBJ2-5; maybe TRBD1 (6 bases). V was pared by 8 bases and J by 1 base, with 8 bases between. This CDR3 region has 11 residues. The germline CDR1 and CDR2 sequences are GTSNPN and SVGIG (reference sequence). The CDR3 is CADRRQETQYF. The DNA for the CDR3 is TGTGCCGACAGGCGCCAAGAGACCCAGTACTTC.

The table lists this clone with a few counts. This chain links TRBV14 with TRBJ2-3; TRBD2 matches at 8 bases. J lost 2 bases, V lost 1 base, and 11 bases had no gene match. The CDR3 length is 18 residues. Per germline, CDR1 SGHDN and CDR2 FVKESK. This chain's CDR3 is CASSQGLASGGLTDTQYF. CDR3 DNA: TGTGCCAGCAGCCAAGGACTAGCCAGCGGGGGACTCACAGATACGCAGTATTTT. The entire variable domain, with the rest obtained from reference TRBV14 and TRBJ2-3, is as follows: EAGVTQFPSHSVIEKGQTVTLRCDPISGHDNLYWYRRVMGKEIKFLLHFVKESKQDESGMPNNRFLAERTGGTYSTLKVQPAELEDSGVYFCASSQGLASGGLTDTQYFGPGTRLTVL.